A single sample is the source of the 7 T cell receptor beta chains below, sequenced in a study of metastatic and nonmetastatic thyroid tumors. MiXCR was used by TCRdb to re-call the PCR reads. The data hold 20,000 to 25,000 clones, with about 15% observed a single time. All patients reached thyroid surgery having received no treatment beforehand. The sequenced material came from tumor tissue. All receptors come from a female donor with papillary thyroid cancer or a benign thyroid nodule (not recorded which). Some clones in this sample may be carry-over from other donors' samples.

Ten or more counts support this clone. The chain uses TRBV30 and TRBJ1-1, with 8 bases that match TRBD1. CDR3 length: 15 residues. The V and J ends lost 5 bases and 0 bases, in that order; junction bases with no gene match: 8. CDR1 and CDR2 (germline): GTSNPN, SVGIG (reference sequence). CDR3 coding DNA: TGTGCCTGGTCCAGGACAGGGTCTATGAACACTGAAGCTTTCTTT. It is translated as CAWSRTGSMNTEAFF.

This clone is termed medium-sized. The gene calls are TRBV2 and TRBJ2-5; the D is unclear. This CDR3 has 10 residues. V lost 4 bases to trimming and J lost 6 bases, with 3 bases between them. The germline gives CDR1 SNHLY, CDR2 FYNNEI. DNA of the CDR3: TGTGCCAGCAGTGGGCAGACCCAGTACTTC. Residues: CASSGQTQYF.

This clone was seen a few times. An end of the junction does not agree with germline; a read error may underlie this. The chain couples TRBV27 to TRBJ2-7, with D possibly TRBD1 on 7 matching bases. This CDR3 has 15 amino acids. CDR1 MNHEY and CDR2 SMNVEV come from the germline V gene (reference sequence). The CDR3 DNA sequence: TGTGCCAGCAGTCGGGGGACAGTGGCTACCTACGAGCAGTACTTT. Translating it yields CASSRGTVATYEQYF.

This clone was detected ten times or more. The rearrangement uses TRBV7-3 and TRBJ2-1, with D possibly matching TRBD2 (6 bases). The CDR3 has 12 residues. The germline CDR1 and CDR2 sequences are SGHTA and FQGTGA. Trimming left V 5 bases short and J 10 bases short, with 12 bases between. The CDR3 sequence: CASSPMGGEQFF. CDR3 bases: TGTGCCAGCAGCCCCATGGGAGGAGAGCAGTTCTTC.

This clone is medium-sized in the sample. The V and J genes are TRBV2 and TRBJ2-5; the D is unclear. The germline V gene has CDR1 SNHLY and CDR2 FYNNEI. V lost 6 bases and J 5 bases, leaving 4 bases between the germline ends. There are 10 residues in the CDR3. CDR3 DNA sequence: TGTGCCAGCAGGGAGGAGACCCAGTACTTC. Encoded protein: CASREETQYF.

This chain joins TRBV27 and TRBJ2-7, with TRBD1 as a possible D gene (6 bases). Trimming cost V 8 bases and J 0 bases, with 17 bases left between them. Germline V gene sequence: CDR1 MNHEY, CDR2 SMNVEV (reference sequence). This CDR3 has 15 residues. CDR3 bases: TGTGCCAGCGCCCCTGGACAGTGGTCCTCCTACGAGCAGTACTTC. Its translation is CASAPGQWSSYEQYF.

This clone is medium-sized (0.01 to 0.1%) in the sample. The genes are TRBV30 and TRBJ2-7; D remains ambiguous. Germline V gene sequence: CDR1 GTSNPN, CDR2 SVGIG (reference sequence). This CDR3 region has 14 residues. Trimming cost V 2 bases and J 2 bases, with 13 bases left between them. The CDR3 loop reads CAWSRPPGAYEQYF. Written as DNA, the CDR3 is TGTGCCTGGAGTAGGCCCCCAGGAGCCTACGAGCAGTACTTC.